The source of this TCR beta chain is a study of blood T cell repertoires in COVID-19. Study information: COVID-19 samples, acute and convalescent, were from the United States, Italy and Spain.

Trimming removed 5 bases from V and 4 bases from J; junction bases left unmatched: 9. Germline CDR1 LNHDA, CDR2 SQIVND (reference sequence). The CDR3 contains 15 residues. In the study's own analysis: Nucleated cell number was recorded as an estimate derived from reference gene primer amplification. The protocol was immunoSEQ multiplex PCR, while the TCRdb copy is restricted to in-frame clones and leaves out a portion. For V, J and clone size, that table is used; D and trimming come from the DNA. This repertoire shows about 200,000 clones, 80% to 90% found once; its top ten account for roughly 8.8%. The receptor comes from a woman under 30 who had recovered from COVID-19. The chain joins TRBV19 to TRBJ1-2, with 8 bases identical to TRBD1. Input material: PBMCs or T cells enriched from blood (not recorded which). CDR3 in amino acids: CASSLWGRGPYGYTF. The CDR3 bases are TGTGCCAGTAGTCTATGGGGCAGGGGGCCCTATGGCTACACCTTC.